These T cell receptor beta chains were read from a single sample in a study of control samples from healthy donors and cancer patients. The repertoire was sequenced with immunoSEQ multiplex PCR; TCRdb's copy has only in-frame clones and lacks some. The data show approximately 70,000 clones, over 85% seen once. Sequencing input: PBMCs. Receptors originate from a man aged 55 to 70 with lung cancer. Each CDR3 is given with its conserved first and last residue. A D gene is named only where the DNA matches it firmly. Clone size is given for some rows only: seen once, a few or many times, or a class if the clone is expanded.

d_call: .; j_call: TRBJ1-2; v_call: TRBV3-1/TRBV3-2; clone_size: .; cdr3_aa: CASSQEGGARGYTF; cdr3_nt: TGTGCCAGCAGCCAAGAAGGCGGGGCGCGGGGCTACACCTTC
d_call: .; j_call: TRBJ1-1; v_call: TRBV18; clone_size: .; cdr3_aa: CASSPPSMEAFF; cdr3_nt: TGTGCCAGCTCACCACCGTCCATGGAAGCTTTCTTT
d_call: .; j_call: TRBJ2-2; v_call: TRBV6-5; clone_size: few; cdr3_aa: CASSYDSGTGELFF; cdr3_nt: TGTGCCAGCAGTTACGATTCTGGGACCGGGGAGCTGTTTTTT
d_call: .; j_call: TRBJ1-1; v_call: TRBV29-1; clone_size: .; cdr3_aa: CSVSAQDYTEAFF; cdr3_nt: TGCAGCGTTAGCGCACAAGATTACACTGAAGCTTTCTTT
d_call: .; j_call: TRBJ1-1; v_call: TRBV7-2; clone_size: .; cdr3_aa: CASSPPGRGATEAFF; cdr3_nt: TGTGCCAGCAGCCCCCCCGGGCGGGGGGCAACTGAAGCTTTCTTT
d_call: TRBD1; j_call: TRBJ1-2; v_call: TRBV2; clone_size: once; cdr3_aa: CASDLPGQGNDGYTF; cdr3_nt: TGTGCCAGCGATTTACCGGGACAGGGGAATGATGGCTACACCTTC
d_call: .; j_call: TRBJ2-4; v_call: TRBV5-1; clone_size: .; cdr3_aa: CASSTDSDIQYF; cdr3_nt: TGCGCCAGCAGCACCGACAGTGACATTCAGTACTTC
d_call: .; j_call: TRBJ2-1; v_call: TRBV14; clone_size: once; cdr3_aa: CASSPDLRTAGEQFF; cdr3_nt: TGTGCCAGCAGCCCTGACCTCAGGACAGCTGGTGAGCAGTTCTTC
d_call: .; j_call: TRBJ1-5; v_call: TRBV6-5; clone_size: once; cdr3_aa: CASSYSSEGQPQHF; cdr3_nt: TGTGCCAGCAGTTACTCAAGTGAGGGACAGCCCCAGCATTTT
d_call: TRBD2; j_call: TRBJ2-7; v_call: TRBV6-1; clone_size: .; cdr3_aa: CASSELTRGGPYEQYF; cdr3_nt: TGTGCCAGCAGTGAACTTACGCGGGGGGGCCCCTACGAGCAGTACTTC
d_call: TRBD1; j_call: TRBJ1-1; v_call: TRBV4-2; clone_size: .; cdr3_aa: CASSQETGTGNTEAFF; cdr3_nt: TGTGCCAGCAGCCAAGAAACCGGGACAGGGAACACTGAAGCTTTCTTT
d_call: .; j_call: TRBJ1-5; v_call: TRBV5-5; clone_size: .; cdr3_aa: CASSLSFQANQPQHF; cdr3_nt: TGTGCCAGCAGCTTGTCTTTTCAGGCGAATCAGCCCCAGCATTTT
d_call: .; j_call: TRBJ1-2; v_call: TRBV7-9; clone_size: .; cdr3_aa: CASSLGPYGYTF; cdr3_nt: TGTGCCAGCAGCTTAGGCCCCTATGGCTACACCTTC
d_call: TRBD2; j_call: TRBJ2-1; v_call: TRBV7-7; clone_size: .; cdr3_aa: CASSFSGAYNEQFF; cdr3_nt: TGTGCCAGCAGCTTTAGCGGGGCCTACAATGAGCAGTTCTTC
d_call: .; j_call: TRBJ1-1; v_call: TRBV7-3; clone_size: .; cdr3_aa: CASSLIGGPEAFF; cdr3_nt: TGTGCCAGCAGCTTAATCGGGGGGCCTGAAGCTTTCTTT
d_call: .; j_call: TRBJ2-5; v_call: TRBV6-5; clone_size: .; cdr3_aa: CASSRRQETQYF; cdr3_nt: TGTGCCAGCAGCCGGAGGCAAGAGACCCAGTACTTC
d_call: .; j_call: TRBJ1-1; v_call: TRBV12-3/TRBV12-4; clone_size: .; cdr3_aa: CASSSFGGRQAFF; cdr3_nt: TGTGCCAGCAGTTCATTTGGAGGCAGGCAAGCTTTCTTT
d_call: .; j_call: TRBJ2-3; v_call: TRBV6-2/TRBV6-3; clone_size: .; cdr3_aa: CASSYGRHPTDTQYF; cdr3_nt: TGTGCCAGCAGTTACGGACGCCACCCCACAGATACGCAGTATTTT
d_call: .; j_call: TRBJ1-4; v_call: TRBV9; clone_size: .; cdr3_aa: CASSAAGLSNEKLFF; cdr3_nt: TGTGCCAGCAGCGCGGCAGGGCTGTCTAATGAAAAACTGTTTTTT
d_call: .; j_call: TRBJ2-3; v_call: TRBV18; clone_size: .; cdr3_aa: CASSPPRGSTDTQYF; cdr3_nt: TGTGCCAGCTCACCACCCCGGGGTAGCACAGATACGCAGTATTTT
d_call: .; j_call: TRBJ1-2; v_call: TRBV11-2; clone_size: once; cdr3_aa: CASSLELPWVTGGGYTF; cdr3_nt: TGTGCCAGCAGCTTAGAGCTTCCCTGGGTGACCGGGGGAGGCTACACCTTC
d_call: TRBD1; j_call: TRBJ1-3; v_call: TRBV6-5; clone_size: .; cdr3_aa: CASSYSRTGPGNTIYF; cdr3_nt: TGTGCCAGCAGTTACTCCCGGACAGGGCCTGGAAACACCATATATTTT
d_call: .; j_call: TRBJ2-5; v_call: TRBV6-7; clone_size: .; cdr3_aa: CASSYSNGQETQYF; cdr3_nt: TGTGCCAGCAGTTACTCGAACGGCCAAGAGACCCAGTACTTC